The 9 T cell receptor beta chains reported below all come from one sample, sequenced in a study of blood T cells in healthy people across ages. The use of a sample-barcoded 5' primer and a J-beta primer mix characterized a second PCR of roughly 7 to 11 cycles. TCRdb reanalysed the 5' RACE reads using MiXCR and keeps one entry per CDR3 protein. Among some 1 million distinct CDR3 sequences listed, around 45% were seen once. The sequencing input was blood. Receptors originate from a woman in her sixties or seventies in good health.

The rearrangement links TRBV12-3 or TRBV12-4 to TRBJ2-7; the D is unclear. The CDR3 contains 15 residues. Trimming took off 1 base at V and 6 bases at J, with 16 bases between the two ends. The CDR3 nucleotides are TGTGCCAGCAGTTTAGACGGCATCTTGGCTCGCGAGCAGTACTTC. Amino acid sequence: CASSLDGILAREQYF.

This clonotype was seen only a few times. The chain links TRBV7-9 to TRBJ2-2; D gene uncertain. V was clipped by 2 bases and J by 0 bases, with 10 bases between them. Germline CDR1 and CDR2: SEHNR and FQNEAQ (reference sequence). The length of the CDR3 is 16 residues. The CDR3 region has the DNA TGTGCCAGCAGCTTAAATCTAGGACCGAACACCGGGGAGCTGTTTTTT. Amino acids: CASSLNLGPNTGELFF.

This rearrangement joins TRBV7-2 to TRBJ2-1, with 8 positions matching TRBD2. CDR1 SGHTA and CDR2 FQGNSA come from the germline V gene. This CDR3 contains 15 residues. J was trimmed by 5 bases and V by 3 bases; bases with no gene match: 6. CDR3 DNA: TGTGCCAGCAGCTTGACTAGCGCGGGCCACAATGAGCAGTTCTTC. Translated, it gives CASSLTSAGHNEQFF.

The chain has TRBV2 and TRBJ2-3; TRBD2 agrees at 13 bases. J gave up 7 bases and V 6 bases, and 16 bases lay outside the gene matches. The CDR3 spans 18 residues. CDR1 is SNHLY, CDR2 FYNNEI, per germline. In nucleotides, the CDR3 is TGTGCCAGCAGCGCCCTGGTACGGACTAGCGGGGGTGTAAATACGCAGTATTTT. Amino acid sequence: CASSALVRTSGGVNTQYF.

The chain couples TRBV12-3 or TRBV12-4 to TRBJ2-1, with D perhaps TRBD1 (5 bases). The CDR3 is made up of 15 amino acids. The V end was cut by 6 bases, the J end by 7 bases, with 19 bases between. The CDR3 DNA follows: TGTGCCAGCAGCCCCCAGGGAAGAAGGTTGAATGAGCAGTTCTTC. This encodes CASSPQGRRLNEQFF.

The chain combines TRBV5-6 with TRBJ2-2, with D tentatively TRBD1 or TRBD2 (5 bases each). CDR3 length: 14 residues. Germline V gene sequence: CDR1 SGHDT, CDR2 YYEEEE. The ends were cut back, 4 bases at V and 5 bases at J, with 12 bases in the middle. CDR3 in DNA: TGTGCCAGCAGCCGTCCAGGGAGAACCGGGGAGCTGTTTTTT. Protein: CASSRPGRTGELFF. Using reference TRBV5-6 and TRBJ2-2 for the parts outside the CDR3, the full variable domain is DAGVTQSPTHLIKTRGQQVTLRCSPKSGHDTVSWYQQALGQGPQFIFQYYEEEERQRGNFPDRFSGHQFPNYSSELNVNALLLGDSALYLCASSRPGRTGELFFGEGSRLTVL.

This rearrangement joins TRBV6-2 or TRBV6-3 to TRBJ1-2; D is unresolved. In germline, CDR1 is MNHEY, CDR2 SVGEGT. The CDR3 consists of 14 residues. V was trimmed by 2 bases and J by 4 bases, leaving 11 bases between them. The CDR3 sequence: CASSYGRMLYGYTF. CDR3 sequence (DNA): TGTGCCAGCAGTTACGGCCGGATGCTCTATGGCTACACCTTC.

V and J are TRBV12-3 or TRBV12-4 and TRBJ1-2; D call uncertain. Deletions cut 2 bases from V and 7 bases from J, with 8 bases between. CDR3 size: 12 residues. CDR3: CASSLIGLGYTF. For the CDR3, the DNA is TGTGCCAGCAGTTTAATAGGGCTTGGCTACACCTTC.

This clonotype has just a few counts. The chain has TRBV15 and TRBJ2-1; 7 nucleotides align to TRBD1. This CDR3 is built from 16 residues. Germline assignment: CDR1 LNHNV and CDR2 YYDKDF (reference sequence). The V segment lost 3 bases and the J segment 10 bases; nucleotides outside the gene matches: 15. The CDR3 DNA sequence: TGTGCCACCAGCAGTAGACAGGGTACCCGGGACCAAGAGCAGTTCTTC. This translates into CATSSRQGTRDQEQFF.